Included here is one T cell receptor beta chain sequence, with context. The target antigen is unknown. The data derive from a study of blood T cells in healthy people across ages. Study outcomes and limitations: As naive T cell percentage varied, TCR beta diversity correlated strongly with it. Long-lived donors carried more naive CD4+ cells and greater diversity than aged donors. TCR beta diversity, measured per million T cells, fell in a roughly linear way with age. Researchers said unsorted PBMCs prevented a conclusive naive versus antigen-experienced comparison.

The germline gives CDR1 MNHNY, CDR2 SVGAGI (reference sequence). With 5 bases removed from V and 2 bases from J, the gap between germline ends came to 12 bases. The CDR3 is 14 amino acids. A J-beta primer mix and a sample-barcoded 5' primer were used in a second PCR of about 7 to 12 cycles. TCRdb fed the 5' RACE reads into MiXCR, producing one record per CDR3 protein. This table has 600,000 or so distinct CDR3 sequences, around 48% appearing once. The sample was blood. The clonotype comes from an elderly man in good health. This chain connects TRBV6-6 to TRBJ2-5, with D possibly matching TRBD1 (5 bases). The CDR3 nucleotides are TGTGCCAGCAGTGACGGACAACATCAAGAGACCCAGTACTTC. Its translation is CASSDGQHQETQYF.